The 13 T cell receptor beta chains reported below all come from one sample, sequenced in a study of T cell responses to AZD1222 COVID-19 vaccine. Method: immunoSEQ multiplex PCR; TCRdb's copy keeps in-frame clones and lacks some. The table lists some 180,000 clones, 85% to 95% of them singletons, with 1% to 1.5% in the top ten. This specimen was peripheral blood, taken on day 0 of AZD1222 vaccination. These receptor sequences come from an adult in good health.

The chain recombines TRBV19 with TRBJ2-5; tentatively, D is TRBD2 (6 bases). V lost 4 bases and J 5 bases, leaving 14 bases between the germline ends. CDR1 is LNHDA, CDR2 SQIVND, per germline (reference sequence). This CDR3 is 14 amino acids long. CDR3 residues: CASSTGVLGETQYF. CDR3 nucleotides: TGTGCCAGTAGTACGGGGGTTTTAGGGGAGACCCAGTACTTC.

This chain's CDR3 is CASSVGRTGGDEQFF. The CDR3 DNA is TGTGCCAGCAGCGTCGGCCGGACCGGGGGAGATGAGCAGTTCTTC. The chain uses TRBV9 and TRBJ2-1; TRBD2 might be the D (6 bases). V was clipped by 2 bases and J by 8 bases, with 17 bases between them. The length of the CDR3 is 15 residues. The germline CDR1 and CDR2 sequences are SGDLS and YYNGEE.

The chain uses TRBV4-2 and TRBJ2-5; 7 positions match TRBD2. This CDR3 has 16 residues. From germline, CDR1 is LGHNA and CDR2 YNFKEQ. V was pared by 4 bases and J by 5 bases, with 13 bases of the junction left unmatched. The CDR3 DNA is TGTGCCAGCAGCCCCGCCGGGGGGTCAATTCAGGAGACCCAGTACTTC. It codes for CASSPAGGSIQETQYF.

This rearrangement joins TRBV6-5 to TRBJ2-5; TRBD1 matches at 7 bases. The CDR3 extends over 16 amino acids. Per the germline V gene, CDR1 is MNHEY and CDR2 is SVGAGI. V was pared by 0 bases and J by 5 bases, with 9 bases of the junction left unmatched. The CDR3 DNA reads as TGTGCCAGCAGTTACTCGGACAGGACCCTCCGGGAGACCCAGTACTTC. The encoded protein is CASSYSDRTLRETQYF.

The rearrangement uses TRBV19 and TRBJ2-1; perhaps TRBD2 as D (6 bases). The germline V and J ends were trimmed by 9 bases and 8 bases, with 17 bases remaining between them. Germline CDR1 is LNHDA and CDR2 is SQIVND (reference sequence). The CDR3 is made up of 13 amino acids. CDR3 in DNA: TGTGCCAGCGCTAACGGGGGTATCCATGAGCAGTTCTTC. Translation: CASANGGIHEQFF.

The chain has TRBV27 and TRBJ1-5; D might be TRBD1 (6 bases). V was trimmed by 7 bases and J by 5 bases, leaving 15 bases between them. This CDR3 spans 14 amino acids. Germline CDR1 reads MNHEY; CDR2 reads SMNVEV (reference sequence). DNA for the CDR3: TGTGCCAGCACCTCGAGGAGGGGGGATCAGCCCCAGCATTTT. This translates into CASTSRRGDQPQHF.

The chain joins TRBV12-5 to TRBJ2-7; perhaps TRBD2 as D (5 bases). The CDR3 is 16 amino acids. Germline lookup yields CDR1 LGHNT and CDR2 FRNRAP. V dropped 1 base and J dropped 6 bases, with 19 bases sitting between them. CDR3 amino acids: CASGLGEPGRRSEQYF. CDR3 in DNA: TGTGCTAGTGGTTTGGGGGAGCCAGGACGGAGGAGCGAGCAGTACTTC.

The gene calls are TRBV30 and TRBJ1-3, with a weak D call TRBD1 (5 bases). The CDR3 contains 14 residues. V lost 4 bases and J lost 2, with 12 bases in between. CDR1 and CDR2 (germline): GTSNPN, SVGIG (reference sequence). CDR3 residues: CAWTRGVAGNTIYF. In DNA, the CDR3 is TGTGCCTGGACGCGGGGGGTGGCTGGAAACACCATATATTTT.

The rearrangement links TRBV7-9 to TRBJ1-5, with 7 bases aligning to TRBD1. Trimming at V came to 5 bases and at J to 5 bases, leaving 9 bases not matched to a gene. The CDR3 runs to 15 residues. Germline V lookup: CDR1 SEHNR, CDR2 FQNEAQ (reference sequence). The CDR3 coding sequence is TGTGCCAGCAGCAAACAGGGGAAGGGGGATCAGCCCCAGCATTTT. It translates to CASSKQGKGDQPQHF.

The rearrangement joins TRBV5-6 to TRBJ2-7; D remains ambiguous. Trimming removed 0 bases from V and 4 bases from J, with 8 bases in between. Germline CDR1 SGHDT, CDR2 YYEEEE. CDR3 length equals 13 residues. This CDR3 reads CASSLGQKYEQYF. The CDR3 DNA reads TGTGCCAGCAGCTTGGGTCAGAAGTACGAGCAGTACTTC.

The V gene is TRBV5-1, the J gene TRBJ2-2; no reliable D call. CDR1 and CDR2 (germline): SGHRS, YFSETQ. CDR3 length equals 12 residues. Trimming took off 6 bases at V and 6 bases at J, with 9 bases between the two ends. The CDR3: CASIGPPGELFF. CDR3 coding DNA: TGCGCCAGCATAGGGCCCCCCGGGGAGCTGTTTTTT.

The chain combines TRBV15 with TRBJ1-3; D is perhaps TRBD1 (5 bases). Trimming took 5 bases from V and 0 from J, leaving 11 bases between them. Germline V CDR1 and CDR2: LNHNV, YYDKDF (reference sequence). The CDR3 spans 15 residues. The CDR3 loop reads CATSLGHDSGNTIYF. The CDR3 nucleotides read TGTGCCACCAGCTTAGGACATGACTCTGGAAACACCATATATTTT.

J is TRBJ1-1 and V is TRBV19, with TRBD1 identical over 8 bases. The V gene end was trimmed by 6 bases and the J gene end by 1 base; junction bases not matched to a gene: 7. The CDR3 covers 15 residues. Germline V CDR1 and CDR2: LNHDA, SQIVND (reference sequence). The CDR3 bases are TGTGCCAGTAGGGGACAGGCGCTCAGGAACACTGAAGCTTTCTTT. It translates to CASRGQALRNTEAFF.